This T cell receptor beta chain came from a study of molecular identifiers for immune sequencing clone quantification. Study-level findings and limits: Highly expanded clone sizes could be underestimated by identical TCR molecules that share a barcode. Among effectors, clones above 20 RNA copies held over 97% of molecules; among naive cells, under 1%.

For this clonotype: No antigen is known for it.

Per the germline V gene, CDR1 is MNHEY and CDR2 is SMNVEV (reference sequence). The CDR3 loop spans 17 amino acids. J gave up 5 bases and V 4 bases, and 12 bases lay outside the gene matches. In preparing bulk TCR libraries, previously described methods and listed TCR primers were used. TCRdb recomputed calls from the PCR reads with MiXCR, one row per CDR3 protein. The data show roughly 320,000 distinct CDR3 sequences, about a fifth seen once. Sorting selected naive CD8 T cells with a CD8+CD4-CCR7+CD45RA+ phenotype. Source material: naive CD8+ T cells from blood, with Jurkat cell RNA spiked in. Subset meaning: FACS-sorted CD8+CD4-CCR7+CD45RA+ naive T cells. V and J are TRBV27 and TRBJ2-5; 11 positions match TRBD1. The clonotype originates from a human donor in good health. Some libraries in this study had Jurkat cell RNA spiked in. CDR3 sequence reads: CASSSLRTGGARETQYF. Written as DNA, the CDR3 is TGTGCCAGCAGTTCCCTCAGGACAGGGGGCGCCCGGGAGACCCAGTACTTC.